Below, 25 T cell receptor beta chains from the same sample are listed, as sequenced in a study of shared clonotypes between healthy human individuals. CD45RO-negative CD8 cells positively selected for CCR7 made up the naive population, which excluded terminally differentiated effector memory CD45RA+ cells. Libraries were prepared by immunoSEQ multiplex PCR; TCRdb keeps only in-frame clonotypes and omits some of them. The data show hundreds of thousands of clones, roughly 96% seen once. The sample comprised naive CD8+ T cells sorted from blood. The receptors shown here come from a woman aged 30 to 39 in good health.

The rearrangement uses TRBV2 and TRBJ1-5; 7 nucleotides align to TRBD1. CDR1 is SNHLY and CDR2 is FYNNEI in the germline V gene. This CDR3 spans 15 amino acids. The trim removed 4 bases at V and 2 bases at J, leaving 5 bases unmatched. For the CDR3, the DNA is TGTGCCAGCAGTGGGGACAGCCACCGCAATCAGCCCCAGCATTTT. The encoded protein is CASSGDSHRNQPQHF.

The chain recombines TRBV14 with TRBJ1-1; D is undetermined. V lost 8 bases and J 0 bases, leaving 19 bases between the germline ends. CDR1 is SGHDN, CDR2 FVKESK, per germline. The CDR3 is 16 amino acids. CDR3 in DNA: TGTGCCAGCGAACCCCCAGGAAGTCATCTGAACACTGAAGCTTTCTTT. Its protein product is CASEPPGSHLNTEAFF.

This chain uses TRBV13 with TRBJ2-1; D is possibly TRBD1 (6 bases). Per the germline V gene, CDR1 is PRHDT and CDR2 is FYEKMQ (reference sequence). CDR3 length equals 13 residues. Trimming took off 5 bases at V and 5 bases at J, with 10 bases between the two ends. CDR3 sequence: CASSGDKDNEQFF. The CDR3 DNA follows: TGTGCCAGCAGCGGGGACAAGGACAATGAGCAGTTCTTC.

In its sample, this clone was seen once. J is TRBJ1-1 and V is TRBV5-4, with TRBD1 as a possible D gene (5 bases). CDR3 size: 13 residues. V lost 4 bases to trimming and J lost 7 bases, with 14 bases between them. CDR1 SGHNT and CDR2 YYREEE come from the germline V gene (reference sequence). CDR3 loop: CASSPGRGDEAFF. The CDR3 coding sequence is TGTGCCAGCAGCCCGGGGCGGGGCGATGAAGCTTTCTTT.

The rearrangement links TRBV27 to TRBJ2-1, with D perhaps TRBD2 (6 bases). Between the trimmed V and J ends, which lost 6 bases and 1 base, there was a span of 10 bases. The CDR3 has 14 amino acids. In germline, CDR1 is MNHEY, CDR2 SMNVEV (reference sequence). The DNA for the CDR3 is TGTGCCAGCAGCTCTAGCGTTTCCTACAATGAGCAGTTCTTC. It encodes CASSSSVSYNEQFF.

This clone occurred once. V gene TRBV13 combines with J gene TRBJ1-3, with D maybe TRBD1 (5 bases). The CDR3 length is 15 residues. Trimming took off 0 bases at V and 2 bases at J, with 8 bases between the two ends. Germline V gene data show CDR1 as PRHDT and CDR2 as FYEKMQ (reference sequence). DNA for the CDR3: TGTGCCAGCAGCTTAGGCTGGGGGGCTGGAAACACCATATATTTT. It specifies CASSLGWGAGNTIYF.

The rearrangement joins TRBV5-1 to TRBJ1-1, with D uncertain. There are 13 residues in the CDR3. Germline-derived CDR1 and CDR2 are SGHRS and YFSETQ. Trimming stripped 1 base from V and 1 base from J, with 5 bases between. In DNA, the CDR3 is TGCGCCAGCAGCTTGTCTACGAACACTGAAGCTTTCTTT. Amino acid sequence: CASSLSTNTEAFF.

The CDR3 region has the DNA TGTGCCAGCAACCAGATCTACGAGCAGTACTTC. It codes for CASNQIYEQYF. This rearrangement joins TRBV27 to TRBJ2-7, with unresolved D. The CDR3 has 11 amino acids. Germline V lookup: CDR1 MNHEY, CDR2 SMNVEV (reference sequence). V lost 7 bases, J lost 3 bases, and 7 bases lay in between.

This chain links TRBV5-4 with TRBJ2-5; D tentatively reads TRBD1 or TRBD2 (5 bases each). CDR3 length equals 16 residues. V was pared by 2 bases and J by 0 bases, with 14 bases between. CDR1 SGHNT and CDR2 YYREEE come from the germline V gene (reference sequence). The CDR3, as DNA: TGTGCCAGCAGCTTCAATGAAGGGGAGTACCAAGAGACCCAGTACTTC. This codes for CASSFNEGEYQETQYF.

This sequence joins TRBV9 and TRBJ2-5, with a tentative D call TRBD2 (5 bases). The CDR3 spans 16 residues. Trimming stripped 4 bases from V and 2 bases from J, with 18 bases between. CDR1 is SGDLS and CDR2 is YYNGEE in the germline V gene. CDR3 sequence reads: CASSPPPGSGQETQYF. CDR3 sequence (DNA): TGTGCCAGCAGCCCGCCCCCGGGGTCGGGTCAAGAGACCCAGTACTTC.

This chain links TRBV7-2 with TRBJ2-2; D not certain. The germline V gene has CDR1 SGHTA and CDR2 FQGNSA. Trimming stripped 5 bases from V and 6 bases from J, with 10 bases between. The CDR3 is 13 residues long. The CDR3 bases are TGTGCCAGCAGCAGTTGGGCCGCCGGGGAGCTGTTTTTT. Its protein is CASSSWAAGELFF.

This clone appeared once. The chain has TRBV27 and TRBJ2-7; possible D gene TRBD1, 6 bases. The CDR3 spans 13 residues. Germline assignment: CDR1 MNHEY and CDR2 SMNVEV (reference sequence). V was shortened by 6 bases and J by 3 bases, with 12 bases between the two germline ends. The CDR3 is CASSPDRIYEQYF. The CDR3 DNA is TGTGCCAGCAGCCCGGACAGAATCTACGAGCAGTACTTC.

The chain is built from TRBV10-1 and TRBJ1-1; possibly TRBD1 for D (5 bases). The CDR3 is 16 amino acids. The ends were cut back, 4 bases at V and 1 base at J, with 16 bases in the middle. CDR1 and CDR2 (germline): WNHNN, SYGVQD (reference sequence). Here the CDR3 reads CASSAIRADGNTEAFF. The CDR3 coding sequence is TGCGCCAGCAGTGCGATCAGGGCCGATGGGAACACTGAAGCTTTCTTT.

This clone has a single count. The chain recombines TRBV1 with TRBJ2-7; the table's D call, TRBD2, was not checked against the DNA. TRBV1 is marked as a pseudogene. The CDR3 runs to 13 residues. CDR3 sequence: CTSSQAGDYEQYF. The CDR3 nucleotides read TGCACCAGCAGCCAAGCGGGGGACTACGAGCAGTACTTC.

The chain couples TRBV9 to TRBJ1-6; D not resolved. The CDR3 loop spans 14 amino acids. Trimming cost V 4 bases and J 5 bases, with 10 bases left between them. Germline CDR1 reads SGDLS; CDR2 reads YYNGEE. CDR3 amino acids: CASSLHGNNSPLHF. As DNA, the CDR3 is TGTGCCAGCAGCCTACACGGGAATAATTCACCCCTCCACTTT.

The chain recombines TRBV5-1 with TRBJ2-2; 9 bases line up with TRBD2. This CDR3 comprises 15 residues. The junction had 1 base not matched to a gene; V was cut back by 0 bases and J by 4 bases. The germline V gene has CDR1 SGHRS and CDR2 YFSETQ. The CDR3 reads CASSLGTSATGELFF. The CDR3 DNA is TGCGCCAGCAGCTTGGGGACTAGCGCCACCGGGGAGCTGTTTTTT.

The rearrangement joins TRBV4-2 to TRBJ2-5, with 9 positions matching TRBD2. The CDR3 extends over 15 amino acids. From germline, CDR1 is LGHNA and CDR2 YNFKEQ. The ends lost 2 bases at V and 4 bases at J; junction bases unmatched: 5. This CDR3 reads CASSQFAGGPETQYF. CDR3 sequence (DNA): TGTGCCAGCAGCCAATTTGCGGGAGGGCCAGAGACCCAGTACTTC.

The rearrangement links TRBV28 to TRBJ1-3, with D unresolved. Germline V gene sequence: CDR1 MDHEN, CDR2 SYDVKM. The CDR3 sequence is 15 residues long. Trimming took off 5 bases at V and 0 bases at J, with 11 bases between the two ends. The CDR3 spells CASSPHTSSGNTIYF. The DNA of the CDR3 is TGTGCCAGCAGTCCTCATACGAGCTCTGGAAACACCATATATTTT.

The chain recombines TRBV5-6 with TRBJ2-7; 7 nucleotides line up with TRBD1. The germline CDR1 and CDR2 sequences are SGHDT and YYEEEE. This CDR3 spans 14 amino acids. J gave up 2 bases and V 0 bases, and 2 bases lay outside the gene matches. CDR3 amino acids: CASSLETGTYEQYF. DNA for the CDR3: TGTGCCAGCAGCTTGGAGACAGGGACCTACGAGCAGTACTTC.

This clone was seen a single time. The DNA of the CDR3 is TGTGCCAGCAGCCAAGCTGGCGAATCCCAAGAGACCCAGTACTTC. It codes for CASSQAGESQETQYF. The chain joins TRBV4-2 to TRBJ2-5; D gene ambiguous. The CDR3 spans 15 residues. Deletions cut 1 base from V and 1 base from J, with 10 bases between. Per germline, CDR1 LGHNA and CDR2 YNFKEQ.

V usage is TRBV11-2 and J usage is TRBJ2-3, with D tentatively TRBD1 (6 bases). The CDR3 consists of 14 residues. In germline, CDR1 is SGHAT, CDR2 FQNNGV. V lost 6 bases and J lost 9, with 19 bases in between. This CDR3 is CASSPGQSSGTQYF. The DNA of the CDR3 is TGTGCCAGCAGTCCTGGACAGAGCTCGGGCACGCAGTATTTT.

V and J are TRBV4-1 and TRBJ2-7; TRBD2 matches at 7 bases. V gave up 0 bases and J gave up 4 bases; unmatched junction bases: 9. The CDR3 spans 16 residues. Germline CDR1 and CDR2: MGHRA and YSYEKL. The CDR3 loop is CASSQDQEASGYEQYF. The CDR3 DNA follows: TGCGCCAGCAGCCAAGATCAGGAGGCTAGCGGATACGAGCAGTACTTC.

For this clone: Other DNA variants within this sample encode the same CDR3. J is TRBJ1-1 and V is TRBV27; D remains ambiguous. This CDR3 spans 13 amino acids. Trimming removed 2 bases at V and 1 base at J, with 5 bases between. Per the germline V gene, CDR1 is MNHEY and CDR2 is SMNVEV (reference sequence). CDR3 protein: CASSLTGNTEAFF. For the CDR3, the DNA is TGTGCCAGCAGTTTAACCGGGAACACTGAAGCTTTCTTT.

This rearrangement joins TRBV7-9 to TRBJ2-5; 7 bases match TRBD2. The J call is uncertain, as TRBJ2-7 better fits the DNA end. The CDR3 extends over 13 amino acids. The germline V gene encodes CDR1 SEHNR and CDR2 FQNEAQ (reference sequence). The CDR3 bases are TGTGCCAGCAGCTCCGGGACTATCTACGAGCAGTACTTC. Translated: CASSSGTIYEQYF.

The J gene is TRBJ2-5, the V gene TRBV27, with TRBD2 matching 7 bases. The J call is doubtful: the DNA matches TRBJ2-7 better. CDR3 length equals 15 residues. The germline V gene encodes CDR1 MNHEY and CDR2 SMNVEV (reference sequence). The CDR3 DNA is TGTGCCAGCAGACCTACTAGCGCAAGCTCCTACGAGCAGTACTTC. It is translated as CASRPTSASSYEQYF.